Below, 31 T cell receptor beta chains from the same sample are listed, as sequenced in a study of T-cell memory formation after mild COVID-19. A single record per CDR3 protein comes from TCRdb applying MiXCR to the 5' RACE reads. Of roughly 250,000 distinct CDR3 sequences listed, roughly 17% are singletons. The sample was PBMCs or a T cell subset sorted from them (not recorded which). The receptor source for this set is a man aged 18 to 30 who had mild COVID-19 (a few samples of this study predate the infection). Cell type and time point are not known.

This clonotype occurred a few times. V is TRBV6-1 and J is TRBJ2-7; 9 nucleotides align to TRBD2. From germline, CDR1 is MNHNS and CDR2 SASEGT. J lost 2 bases, V lost 1 base, and 3 bases had no gene match. The CDR3 is 15 amino acids. CDR3 protein: CASSEGLAGTYEQYV. CDR3 nucleotides: TGTGCCAGCAGTGAAGGCCTAGCGGGGACCTACGAGCAGTACGTC.

The rearrangement joins TRBV7-2 to TRBJ2-2; D call uncertain. This CDR3 is built from 15 residues. Germline V gene sequence: CDR1 SGHTA, CDR2 FQGNSA. Trimming removed 3 bases from V and 4 bases from J, with 12 bases in between. The CDR3 nucleotides read TGTGCCAGCAGCTTTGCCCGACACTCCACCGGGGAGCTGTTTTTT. This translates into CASSFARHSTGELFF.

This chain links TRBV11-2 with TRBJ2-7, with 7 bases aligning to TRBD2. Germline V gives CDR1 SGHAT, CDR2 FQNNGV. CDR3 length: 11 amino acids. V trimming: 11 bases; J trimming: 0 bases; junction bases outside the gene matches: 1. The CDR3 is CAGGDSYEQYV. In DNA form, the CDR3 reads TGTGCCGGGGGGGACTCCTACGAGCAGTACGTC.

The sample holds a few counts of this clonotype. V is TRBV13 and J is TRBJ2-2; 9 nucleotides match TRBD2. The CDR3 is 17 amino acids. CDR1 is PRHDT, CDR2 FYEKMQ, per germline (reference sequence). V shed 0 bases and J 7 bases; nucleotides not matched to a gene: 9. In DNA form, the CDR3 reads TGTGCCAGCAGCTTAGGCCGGCGGGGGGGCCGGAGCGGGGAGCTGTTTTTT. Its protein product is CASSLGRRGGRSGELFF.

The chain links TRBV6-2 or TRBV6-3 to TRBJ2-1, with D tentatively TRBD1 (5 bases). Germline lookup yields CDR1 MNHEY and CDR2 SVGEGT. V lost 6 bases, J lost 0 bases, and 15 bases lay in between. The CDR3 extends over 16 amino acids. CDR3 region: CASRDIREISYNEQFF. In DNA form, the CDR3 reads TGTGCCAGCAGGGATATCAGGGAAATCTCCTACAATGAGCAGTTCTTC.

This clonotype was counted a few times. The J gene is TRBJ1-1, the V gene TRBV6-2 or TRBV6-3, with 7 bases aligning to TRBD1. The trim removed 7 bases at V and 4 bases at J, leaving 6 bases unmatched. Germline assignment: CDR1 MNHEY and CDR2 SVGEGT. The CDR3 totals 13 residues. The CDR3 DNA reads as TGTGCCAGCAAACACGACAGGGCCACTGAAGCTTTCTTT. This codes for CASKHDRATEAFF.

CDR3 region: CAISLGTVNTEAFF. DNA of the CDR3: TGTGCCATCAGTCTAGGGACGGTGAACACTGAAGCTTTCTTT. J is TRBJ1-1 and V is TRBV10-3, with a possible D match to TRBD1 (5 bases). Per germline, CDR1 ENHRY and CDR2 SYGVKD. The CDR3 extends over 14 amino acids. Trimming pared 5 bases from V and 0 bases from J, leaving 10 bases between.

This clonotype was detected only a few times. V and J are TRBV4-1 and TRBJ2-3, with 12 bases lining up with TRBD2. The CDR3 is 18 amino acids. Germline V lookup: CDR1 MGHRA, CDR2 YSYEKL. V was clipped by 1 base and J by 2 bases; unmatched bases: 7. The CDR3 nucleotides read TGCGCCAGCAGCCAAGGTCGACTAGCGGGGGCCAACACAGATACGCAGTATTTT. Translating gives CASSQGRLAGANTDTQYF.

The rearrangement links TRBV11-2 to TRBJ2-2; D may be TRBD2 (5 bases). The V gene lost 5 bases and the J gene lost 1 base, with 8 bases spanning the gap. In germline, CDR1 is SGHAT, CDR2 FQNNGV. The CDR3 is made up of 14 amino acids. DNA for the CDR3: TGTGCCAGCAGCCACCGGGAGAACACCGGGGAGCTGTTTTTT. It translates to CASSHRENTGELFF.

In this sample, this clonotype turned up a few times. The chain joins TRBV27 to TRBJ2-7, with a tentative D call TRBD1 (5 bases). Deletions cut 6 bases from V and 1 base from J, with 13 bases between. Germline CDR1 reads MNHEY; CDR2 reads SMNVEV (reference sequence). CDR3 size: 14 residues. The CDR3 coding sequence is TGTGCCAGCAGCCAAGGGGTTCCGTCCTACGAGCAGTACTTC. Protein product: CASSQGVPSYEQYF.

V gene TRBV15 combines with J gene TRBJ2-5; no clear D. There are 16 residues in the CDR3. With 0 bases removed from V and 5 bases from J, the gap between germline ends came to 16 bases. Germline V gives CDR1 LNHNV, CDR2 YYDKDF (reference sequence). The CDR3 nucleotides are TGTGCCACCAGCAGAGATCCTCGGCCAGCACGGGAGACCCAGTACTTC. Translation gives CATSRDPRPARETQYF.

This CDR3 reads CSARDSQGYNTIYF. CDR3 coding DNA: TGCAGTGCTAGAGATTCACAGGGTTATAACACCATATATTTT. The chain links TRBV20-1 to TRBJ1-3, with D possibly TRBD1 on 6 matching bases. This CDR3 contains 14 residues. Germline CDR1 and CDR2: DFQATT and SNEGSKA (reference sequence). Between the trimmed V and J ends, which lost 0 bases and 7 bases, there was a span of 13 bases.

This clonotype was seen more than once but under ten times. The chain joins TRBV2 to TRBJ2-2, with D possibly TRBD1 on 6 matching bases. Germline-derived CDR1 and CDR2 are SNHLY and FYNNEI. Deletions cut 2 bases from V and 7 bases from J, with 11 bases between. The CDR3 spans 14 residues. CDR3 DNA sequence: TGTGCCAGCAGTGAACAGGGGCCCGTCGGGGAGCTGTTTTTT. It codes for CASSEQGPVGELFF.

The V call is TRBV10-3, the J call TRBJ1-2, with D possibly matching TRBD1 (6 bases). CDR3 length: 19 amino acids. V was pared by 6 bases and J by 8 bases, with 34 bases between. Looked up from germline, CDR1 is ENHRY and CDR2 is SYGVKD. CDR3 nucleotide sequence: TGTGCCATCAGCACCCAACAGGAAATACAGGGTCGAGGAGTGAACGGCTACACCTTC. It translates to CAISTQQEIQGRGVNGYTF.

The chain joins TRBV7-2 to TRBJ2-1; 9 bases are a match to TRBD2. J was trimmed by 8 bases and V by 5 bases; bases with no gene match: 16. Germline assignment: CDR1 SGHTA and CDR2 FQGNSA. The CDR3 has 17 residues. In DNA form, the CDR3 reads TGTGCCAGCAGCCCATTCCCCTGGCGGGGGGGCCGGGATGAGCAGTTCTTC. The encoded protein is CASSPFPWRGGRDEQFF.

This chain uses TRBV6-2 or TRBV6-3 with TRBJ2-7; D unresolved. V was cut by 5 bases and J by 1 base, with 15 bases left in between. The germline gives CDR1 MNHEY, CDR2 SVGEGT. This CDR3 region has 15 residues. CDR3 in DNA: TGTGCCAGCAGTCCGGCCGGGTATCAATCCTACGAGCAGTACTTC. Its translation: CASSPAGYQSYEQYF.

The V call is TRBV28, the J call TRBJ2-3; 7 nucleotides agree with TRBD2. Germline V lookup: CDR1 MDHEN, CDR2 SYDVKM. This CDR3 comprises 14 residues. J lost 0 bases, V lost 7 bases, and 4 bases had no gene match. The CDR3 coding sequence is TGTGCCAGCAAAACCGGGGGGAGCACAGATACGCAGTATTTT. This codes for CASKTGGSTDTQYF.

CDR3 DNA: TGTGCCAGCAGCTTCAGAGGGGGGGACAGTTATTATGGCTACACCTTC. Its protein is CASSFRGGDSYYGYTF. This chain links TRBV9 with TRBJ1-2, with TRBD1 identical over 7 bases. Per germline, CDR1 SGDLS and CDR2 YYNGEE. This CDR3 spans 16 amino acids. The V gene end was trimmed by 4 bases and the J gene end by 5 bases; junction bases not matched to a gene: 14.

Sample share makes this clonotype medium-sized. The CDR3: CASSLNSGGAETQYF. CDR3 nucleotides: TGTGCCAGCAGCTTGAATAGCGGGGGGGCCGAGACCCAGTACTTC. The chain recombines TRBV5-5 with TRBJ2-5; 11 bases are a match to TRBD2. CDR1 is SGHKS, CDR2 YYEKEE, per germline (reference sequence). V gave up 1 base and J gave up 5 bases; unmatched junction bases: 4. CDR3 length: 15 residues.

The rearrangement links TRBV6-5 to TRBJ1-5; the match to TRBD1 covers 7 bases. Trimming at V came to 4 bases and at J to 7 bases, leaving 10 bases not matched to a gene. The germline gives CDR1 MNHEY, CDR2 SVGAGI. The CDR3 consists of 15 residues. For the CDR3, the DNA is TGTGCCAGCAGTTCACAGGGGAGGCAGGGCCAGCCCCAGCATTTT. Its protein is CASSSQGRQGQPQHF.

The chain uses TRBV29-1 and TRBJ2-3; TRBD2 aligns across 7 bases. The CDR3 is made up of 13 amino acids. The V gene's germline CDR1 is SQVTM and CDR2 ANQGSEA. Trimming removed 7 bases from V and 5 bases from J; junction bases left unmatched: 9. In DNA, the CDR3 is TGCAGCGCCGGATGGGAGGGCGGAGATACGCAGTATTTT. It is translated as CSAGWEGGDTQYF.

This chain uses TRBV7-9 with TRBJ2-7, with 7 bases that match TRBD1. The CDR3 loop spans 14 amino acids. V shed 5 bases and J 6 bases; nucleotides not matched to a gene: 10. Germline loops: CDR1 SEHNR, CDR2 FQNEAQ (reference sequence). CDR3 in DNA: TGTGCCAGCAGCGTAGGCATACAGGGGATCGAGCAGTACTTC. This gives the protein CASSVGIQGIEQYF.

This clonotype was detected many times. This sequence joins TRBV18 and TRBJ2-3; D may match TRBD1 or TRBD2 (5 bases each). The CDR3 spans 14 residues. Germline loops: CDR1 KGHSH, CDR2 LQKENI. The V end was cut by 2 bases, the J end by 2 bases, with 8 bases between. The chain's CDR3 is CASSPVGVTDTQYF. The CDR3 DNA sequence: TGTGCCAGCTCACCAGTGGGGGTCACAGATACGCAGTATTTT.

The V and J genes are TRBV24-1 and TRBJ2-3; no definite D call. The CDR3 runs to 14 residues. The V end lost 3 bases, the J end lost 3 bases, and 9 bases lay between the germline ends. Germline V gives CDR1 KGHDR, CDR2 SFDVKD. CDR3 nucleotide sequence: TGTGCCACCAGTGATGCCTCGGGTACAGATACGCAGTATTTT. This encodes CATSDASGTDTQYF.

This clonotype was seen once. This chain uses TRBV20-1 with TRBJ2-5; 11 nucleotides line up with TRBD2. CDR3 length: 13 residues. From germline, CDR1 is DFQATT and CDR2 SNEGSKA (reference sequence). J gave up 9 bases and V 0 bases, and 3 bases lay outside the gene matches. The CDR3 sequence: CSARDISGGAQYF. Written as DNA, the CDR3 is TGCAGTGCTAGAGATATTAGCGGGGGGGCCCAGTACTTC.

A few counts support this clonotype. This chain uses TRBV15 with TRBJ2-7, with TRBD1 matching 9 bases. CDR3 size: 15 residues. Germline CDR1 LNHNV, CDR2 YYDKDF (reference sequence). V was pared by 0 bases and J by 7 bases, with 7 bases of the junction left unmatched. Here the CDR3 reads CATSRDNRGLGEQYF. DNA of the CDR3: TGTGCCACCAGCAGAGACAACAGGGGGCTGGGGGAGCAGTACTTC.

V gene TRBV7-9 combines with J gene TRBJ1-6, with 7 positions matching TRBD1. V trimming: 5 bases; J trimming: 7 bases; junction bases outside the gene matches: 14. The CDR3 covers 17 residues. Germline V gives CDR1 SEHNR, CDR2 FQNEAQ (reference sequence). CDR3 sequence (DNA): TGTGCCAGCAGCCTCGCGACAGGGTACATCAAAAATTCACCCCTCCACTTT. Residues: CASSLATGYIKNSPLHF.

The chain combines TRBV20-1 with TRBJ2-5; D is ambiguous. Per the germline V gene, CDR1 is DFQATT and CDR2 is SNEGSKA (reference sequence). Trimming took 5 bases from V and 5 from J, leaving 6 bases between them. The CDR3 sequence is 10 residues long. DNA for the CDR3: TGCAGTGCTTTCCGGGAGACCCAGTACTTC. It translates to CSAFRETQYF.

In nucleotides, the CDR3 is TGTGCCAGCAGACAGGGACGAGTCCACACCGGGGAGCTGTTTTTT. Encoded protein: CASRQGRVHTGELFF. J is TRBJ2-2 and V is TRBV5-6; possibly TRBD1 for D (6 bases). The germline V gene has CDR1 SGHDT and CDR2 YYEEEE. V was trimmed by 5 bases and J by 3 bases, leaving 14 bases between them. The CDR3 is 15 amino acids.

The chain recombines TRBV5-5 with TRBJ2-3, with 9 bases identical to TRBD1. Germline V CDR1 and CDR2: SGHKS, YYEKEE (reference sequence). This CDR3 has 16 residues. V trimming: 4 bases; J trimming: 4 bases; junction bases outside the gene matches: 10. CDR3 sequence (DNA): TGTGCCAGCAGCCCGCCGACAGGGGGGGATCCAGATACGCAGTATTTT. This translates into CASSPPTGGDPDTQYF.

The gene calls are TRBV7-2 and TRBJ1-4; TRBD1 is a possible D gene (5 bases). The CDR3 covers 14 residues. Trimming stripped 5 bases from V and 7 bases from J, with 14 bases between. Germline V lookup: CDR1 SGHTA, CDR2 FQGNSA. The CDR3 here is CASSLPGRSEKLFF. DNA of the CDR3: TGTGCCAGCAGCCTGCCGGGACGCAGTGAAAAACTGTTTTTT.